This T cell receptor beta chain was sequenced during a study of T cells after yellow fever vaccination (dated 2019 in TCRdb). Concerning the study at large: The SMART-Seq v4 Ultra Low Input RNA kit was used to prepare libraries from fractions with low cell numbers. Two healthy male donors, one aged 18 to 29 and one aged 30 to 40 years, were included in the cohort. Bulk PBMC replicates and cell subsets were isolated from blood drawn at multiple timepoints before and after both primary and secondary immunization. To track T-cell clones before and after primary and booster YFV17D yellow fever vaccination, bulk TCR alpha and beta repertoires were sequenced longitudinally. Findings and caveats that apply to the study as a whole: Only a couple of donors were included in the study, so the extent to which the findings can be generalized is limited. Because abundant contaminating clonotypes from the bulk population could be contained in FACS-sorted repertoires, computational filtering was required. A small fraction of clonotypes appeared in both the CD4 and CD8 compartments, likely as a result of convergent recombination. The secondary T-cell response was weaker than the primary response but faster, peaking on day 5 instead of day 15. Most clones expanded after primary vaccination were re-detected after the booster (almost 98% of CD4 and more than 70% of CD8), suggesting broad memory maintenance.

In the paper's terms, the treatment or condition label means: live attenuated yellow fever vaccine strain. At each blood-draw timepoint, two biological replicates of bulk PBMCs were obtained. A standard Ficoll-Paque protocol was used to isolate PBMCs from peripheral blood. RNA was extracted with TriZol from bulk PBMCs, CD4 and CD8 fractions, and dextramer-positive and dextramer-negative fractions. The sample holds a few counts of this clonotype. What antigen it recognizes has not been identified. Base qualities are not at hand, and no much larger clone is one base apart. TCR cDNA was synthesized by 5'RACE template switching, through which a universal primer site and unique molecular identifiers were introduced. Priming for cDNA synthesis came from both the TCR alpha and TCR beta constant segments. Library amplification used two PCR steps, and the second PCR step added sample barcodes and sequencing adapters. Sequencing of libraries was done on Illumina HiSeq 2500 (2x100 bp) or NovaSeq (2x150 bp). The original methods were these. MIGEC handled demultiplexing of reads and collapsing into UMI consensus sequences, while MiXCR performed V(D)J alignment. Vaccine-responding clonotypes were identified with edgeR using replicate PBMC samples, with FDR below 0.01 and a log2 fold change above 5 up to day 15 being required. Each bulk clonotype received a CD4 or CD8 identity based on whether the sequenced CD4 or CD8 repertoire contained that clonotype at higher abundance. The raw public reads went through TCRdb reprocessing: fastp at Q25, MiXCR clone calling, in-frame beta chains kept. All rows with the same CDR3 protein become a single entry with the most common DNA and genes. The authors' filters were not applied to this entry. The sample has just under 600,000 distinct CDR3 sequences on record, about 13% of them singletons. Roughly 13% of the sample is in the top ten clones.

The germline V gene yields SGHVS for CDR1 and FQNEAQ for CDR2. Taken from cysteine to phenylalanine, the CDR3 has 15 residues. CDR3 DNA is the only sequence kept; it has 45 bases, read in frame from the first base. V is shortened by 8 bases, J by 4 bases, and the region joining them spans 17 bases. The chain links TRBV7-8 with TRBJ2-2, with no confident D gene call. This TCR was sampled from a man aged 25-40 years who received the YFV17D yellow fever vaccine. Here the sequenced sample was PBMCs, taken on the day of the yellow fever booster vaccination. The DNA sequence is TGTGCCAGCCTCCTAACCACGGGTTCCACCGGGGAGCTGTTTTTT. Translation gives CASLLTTGSTGELFF.